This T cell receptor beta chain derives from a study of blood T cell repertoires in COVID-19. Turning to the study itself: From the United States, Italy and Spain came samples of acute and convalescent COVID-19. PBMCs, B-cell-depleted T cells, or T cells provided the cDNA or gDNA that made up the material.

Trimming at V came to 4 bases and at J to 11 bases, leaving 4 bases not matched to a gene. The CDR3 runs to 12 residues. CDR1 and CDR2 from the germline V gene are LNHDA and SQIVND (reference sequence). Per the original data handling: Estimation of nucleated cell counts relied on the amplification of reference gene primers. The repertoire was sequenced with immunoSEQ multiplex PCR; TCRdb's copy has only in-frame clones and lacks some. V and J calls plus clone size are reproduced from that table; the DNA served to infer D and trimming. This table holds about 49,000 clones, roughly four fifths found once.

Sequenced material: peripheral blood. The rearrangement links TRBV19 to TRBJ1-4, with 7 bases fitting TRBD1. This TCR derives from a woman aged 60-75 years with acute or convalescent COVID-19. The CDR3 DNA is TGTGCCAGTAGTACGACAGGGAGGAAACTGTTTTTT. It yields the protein CASSTTGRKLFF.